The 8 T cell receptor beta chains below come from one sample, sequenced in a study of cytomegalovirus exposure and HLA in healthy donors. PCR employed 60 Vbeta and 13 Jbeta primers. Assay: immunoSEQ multiplex PCR; the TCRdb copy retains only in-frame clones and omits some. The sample holds around 150,000 clones; 79% are singletons and the top ten take roughly 3.4%. Sequencing used PBMCs. These TCRs come from a human donor in good health.

The V call is TRBV6-6, the J call TRBJ2-3, with 10 bases matching TRBD2. This CDR3 is built from 16 residues. Germline lookup yields CDR1 MNHNY and CDR2 SVGAGI (reference sequence). V lost 3 bases, J lost 3 bases, and 6 bases stayed unmatched. CDR3 loop: CASSYPPAGGTDTQYF. The CDR3, as DNA: TGTGCCAGCAGTTATCCGCCAGCGGGGGGGACAGATACGCAGTATTTT.

The V gene is TRBV14, the J gene TRBJ1-5; possibly TRBD1 for D (6 bases). The V and J ends lost 1 base and 6 bases respectively, with 10 bases between them. Per germline, CDR1 SGHDN and CDR2 FVKESK. This CDR3 is built from 14 residues. In nucleotides, the CDR3 is TGTGCCAGCAGCCAAGGAAGAGGGGGTCAGCCCCAGCATTTT. It encodes CASSQGRGGQPQHF.

This chain joins TRBV28 and TRBJ2-3, with 12 nucleotides matching TRBD2. Per the germline V gene, CDR1 is MDHEN and CDR2 is SYDVKM. The junction had 17 bases not matched to a gene; V was cut back by 7 bases and J by 3 bases. The CDR3 loop spans 19 amino acids. CDR3 sequence: CASTEGRLAGGGWTDTQYF. In DNA form, the CDR3 reads TGTGCCAGCACCGAAGGGCGTCTAGCGGGAGGGGGCTGGACAGATACGCAGTATTTT.

J is TRBJ1-5 and V is TRBV7-9, with a weak D call TRBD1 (5 bases). The CDR3 is 14 residues long. With 1 base removed from V and 2 bases from J, the gap between germline ends came to 6 bases. Germline CDR1 SEHNR, CDR2 FQNEAQ (reference sequence). The CDR3 coding sequence is TGTGCCAGCAGCTTAGGCAGGGGCAATCAGCCCCAGCATTTT. Protein product: CASSLGRGNQPQHF.

The rearrangement joins TRBV25-1 to TRBJ1-3, with TRBD1 identical over 7 bases. The CDR3 is 14 residues long. Germline V CDR1 and CDR2: MGHDK, SYGVNS. Trimming removed 4 bases from V and 2 bases from J; junction bases left unmatched: 2. CDR3 region: CASSVRGPGNTIYF. CDR3 bases: TGTGCCAGCAGTGTAAGGGGGCCTGGAAACACCATATATTTT.

The chain combines TRBV27 with TRBJ1-3; D perhaps matches TRBD1 (5 bases). Trimming removed 4 bases from V and 0 bases from J, with 10 bases in between. The length of the CDR3 is 15 residues. Germline loops: CDR1 MNHEY, CDR2 SMNVEV (reference sequence). CDR3 region: CASSSTASSGNTIYF. The CDR3 DNA reads as TGTGCCAGCAGTTCGACAGCTAGCTCTGGAAACACCATATATTTT.

This clone has a single count. The gene calls are TRBV11-2 and TRBJ2-1, with a weak D call TRBD2 (7 bases). Germline values: CDR1 SGHAT, CDR2 FQNNGV. This CDR3 spans 16 amino acids. With 1 base removed from V and 6 bases from J, the gap between germline ends came to 16 bases. CDR3 nucleotides: TGTGCCAGCAGCTTAGTGGGGGGGCGCTTGGGCAATGAGCAGTTCTTC. It encodes CASSLVGGRLGNEQFF.

CDR3 in DNA: TGTGCCAGCAGTTTCATCGGAGACAATGAGCAGTTCTTC. Its translation: CASSFIGDNEQFF. The genes are TRBV27 and TRBJ2-1; no definite D call. The CDR3 sequence is 13 residues long. Germline lookup yields CDR1 MNHEY and CDR2 SMNVEV (reference sequence). Trimming stripped 3 bases from V and 5 bases from J, with 8 bases between.